The present entry profiles one T cell receptor (beta chain) with its context. This sample is part of a study of blood T cell repertoires in COVID-19. Libraries were prepared by immunoSEQ multiplex PCR; TCRdb keeps only in-frame clonotypes and omits some of them. The sample consists of 410,000 or so clones, about 89% of them appearing once. This clonotype was sampled from a woman in her 40s with COVID-19, enrolled during active disease. What was sequenced was peripheral blood.

CDR3 nucleotides: TGTGCCAGCAGCGTAGACAACCTCCAAGAGACCCAGTACTTC. Translating it yields CASSVDNLQETQYF. The chain links TRBV9 to TRBJ2-5; no definite D call. The CDR3 contains 14 residues. Germline assignment: CDR1 SGDLS and CDR2 YYNGEE. Trimming removed 0 bases from V and 1 base from J, with 7 bases in between. Full variable domain (rest looked up from reference TRBV9 and TRBJ2-5): DSGVTQTPKHLITATGQRVTLRCSPRSGDLSVYWYQQSLDQGLQFLIQYYNGEERAKGNILERFSAQQFPDLHSELNLSSLELGDSALYFCASSVDNLQETQYFGPGTRLLVL.